The 7 T cell receptor beta chains reported below all come from one sample, sequenced in a study of cytomegalovirus exposure and HLA in healthy donors. Sequenced by immunoSEQ multiplex PCR; TCRdb stores in-frame clones only, minus some. The sample holds tens of thousands of clones, roughly 96% seen once. What was sequenced was PBMCs. These receptors all stem from a man younger than 30 in good health and CMV-seronegative.

The J gene is TRBJ2-3, the V gene TRBV28; TRBD2 matches 12 bases. This CDR3 region has 16 residues. The germline CDR1 and CDR2 sequences are MDHEN and SYDVKM. With 5 bases clipped from V and 2 bases from J, the junction kept 5 bases outside the gene matches. CDR3 residues: CASSPTSGSPTDTQYF. The CDR3 DNA is TGTGCCAGCAGTCCGACTAGCGGGAGCCCCACAGATACGCAGTATTTT. Full variable domain (outside the CDR3, taken from reference TRBV28 and TRBJ2-3): DVKVTQSSRYLVKRTGEKVFLECVQDMDHENMFWYRQDPGLGLRLIYFSYDVKMKEKGDIPEGYSVSREKKERFSLILESASTNQTSMYLCASSPTSGSPTDTQYFGPGTRLTVL.

The chain recombines TRBV5-8 with TRBJ1-5, with D unresolved. Germline CDR1 reads SGHTS; CDR2 reads YDEGEE. Trimming left V 2 bases short and J 0 bases short, with 12 bases between. CDR3 length equals 16 residues. CDR3 region: CASSFGSGNSNQPQHF. In DNA form, the CDR3 reads TGTGCCAGCAGCTTTGGGTCAGGAAATAGCAATCAGCCCCAGCATTTT.

The chain employs TRBV2 and TRBJ2-7, with 7 bases that match TRBD1. With 5 bases clipped from V and 5 bases from J, the junction kept 3 bases outside the gene matches. CDR1 SNHLY and CDR2 FYNNEI come from the germline V gene. This CDR3 is 12 amino acids long. CDR3 DNA sequence: TGTGCCAGCAGTACAGGGGTCCACGAGCAGTACTTC. It translates to CASSTGVHEQYF.

The chain recombines TRBV5-1 with TRBJ2-5; TRBD2 matches 7 bases. Germline V gene lookup returns CDR1 SGHRS and CDR2 YFSETQ. After removal of 4 bases from V and 3 bases from J, the junction contained 9 bases not matched to a gene. This CDR3 has 15 residues. The CDR3 here is CASSPGTINEETQYF. The CDR3 nucleotides read TGCGCCAGCAGCCCCGGGACTATAAATGAAGAGACCCAGTACTTC.

This clone appeared once. The chain has TRBV11-3 and TRBJ2-5; TRBD1 agrees at 7 bases. The V and J ends lost 4 bases and 4 bases, in that order; junction bases with no gene match: 12. The length of the CDR3 is 16 residues. Per germline, CDR1 SGHNT and CDR2 YENEEA. The CDR3: CASSSYTTGERETQYF. In DNA, the CDR3 is TGTGCCAGCAGCTCATATACTACAGGGGAACGAGAGACCCAGTACTTC.

This chain uses TRBV6-5 with TRBJ1-3, with D possibly being TRBD1 (6 bases). Germline V gene data show CDR1 as MNHEY and CDR2 as SVGAGI. V was pared by 4 bases and J by 0 bases, with 13 bases between. This CDR3 spans 16 amino acids. CDR3 residues: CASSLDRLSSGNTIYF. The CDR3 DNA follows: TGTGCCAGCAGTTTAGACAGGCTAAGCTCTGGAAACACCATATATTTT.

This clone was seen once. The chain has TRBV28 and TRBJ2-7; 7 nucleotides align to TRBD1. The CDR3 runs 14 residues. The germline gives CDR1 MDHEN, CDR2 SYDVKM. V trimming: 4 bases; J trimming: 2 bases; junction bases outside the gene matches: 5. The DNA for the CDR3 is TGTGCCAGCAGTTATGTGACAGGGCCCTACGAGCAGTACTTC. It specifies CASSYVTGPYEQYF.